This T cell receptor beta chain was captured by sequencing in a study of blood T cells in healthy people across ages. Broader study findings: Nothing was known about donor CMV status, and this possibly confounded expanded clonotype changes.

Trimming at V came to 5 bases and at J to 5 bases, leaving 18 bases not matched to a gene. The CDR3 length is 18 residues. Germline lookup yields CDR1 SGHRS and CDR2 YFSETQ. Of note for this clonotype: Its antigen remains unidentified.

PCR was performed a second time for roughly 7 to 11 cycles using a sample-barcoded 5' primer and a J-beta primer mix. The study obtained at least 2.5 million CDR3-containing paired-end reads from every sample. TCRdb redid the calling of the 5' RACE reads with MiXCR, one entry per CDR3 protein. This table has about 760,000 distinct CDR3 sequences, roughly 56% appearing once. Those donating, healthy Caucasian individuals from Russia, were aged about 6 to 90. The source is a man aged 40-49 years in good health. Sequenced input: blood. The rearrangement joins TRBV5-1 to TRBJ2-5, with TRBD1 matching over 10 bases. The CDR3 here is CASSRDPTGTGVDETQYF. The CDR3 region has the DNA TGCGCCAGCAGTCGCGACCCTACCGGGACAGGGGTGGATGAGACCCAGTACTTC.